The 15 T cell receptor beta chains below come from one sample, sequenced in a study of shared clonotypes between healthy human individuals. TCRdb keeps only in-frame clones here, not all; method: immunoSEQ multiplex PCR. There are more than 400,000 clones in the sample; about 96% occur only once, and around 0.067% lies in the top ten. Material for sequencing was naive CD4+ T cells sorted from blood. Subset defined: CD45RA+ positively selected. These receptors all stem from a woman aged 30 to 39 in good health.

This chain links TRBV10-1 with TRBJ2-2, with D perhaps matching TRBD1 or TRBD2 (5 bases each). With 6 bases removed from V and 7 bases from J, the gap between germline ends came to 12 bases. CDR1 is WNHNN and CDR2 is SYGVQD in the germline V gene (reference sequence). The CDR3 has 13 amino acids. For the CDR3, the DNA is TGCGCCAGCAGAGGGGACGGGAACGGGGAGCTGTTTTTT. Translating gives CASRGDGNGELFF.

The chain joins TRBV6-1 to TRBJ1-2, with D unresolved. The ends were cut back, 1 base at V and 12 bases at J, with 9 bases in the middle. Germline values: CDR1 MNHNS, CDR2 SASEGT. This CDR3 region has 11 residues. CDR3 loop: CASSEVLSNTF. The CDR3 DNA reads as TGTGCCAGCAGTGAAGTCCTAAGTAACACCTTC.

The chain combines TRBV5-1 with TRBJ2-5; a weak D match, TRBD1 (7 bases). Trimming removed 3 bases at V and 1 base at J, with 10 bases between. The CDR3 has 14 amino acids. CDR1 is SGHRS, CDR2 YFSETQ, per germline. As DNA, the CDR3 is TGCGCCAGCAGCTCCCAGGGGGGCCAAGAGACCCAGTACTTC. Amino acid sequence: CASSSQGGQETQYF.

This clone was recorded a few times. V gene TRBV4-1 combines with J gene TRBJ1-2, with D tentatively TRBD1 (5 bases). Trimming removed 1 base at V and 4 bases at J, with 13 bases between. CDR1 and CDR2 from the germline V gene are MGHRA and YSYEKL. The CDR3 covers 15 residues. CDR3 sequence (DNA): TGCGCCAGCAGCCAAGGGCCCGACAGCTCCTATGGCTACACCTTC. Its protein is CASSQGPDSSYGYTF.

The V gene is TRBV6-1, the J gene TRBJ2-1; TRBD2 matches 14 bases. CDR3 size: 14 residues. The V segment lost 11 bases and the J segment 9 bases; nucleotides outside the gene matches: 9. CDR1 is MNHNS, CDR2 SASEGT, per germline. The DNA of the CDR3 is TGTGCCGCACGACTAGCGGGAGGGGAGATTGAGCAGTTCTTC. Protein: CAARLAGGEIEQFF.

The V gene is TRBV28, the J gene TRBJ1-5; a weak D match, TRBD1 (5 bases). The V end lost 6 bases, the J end lost 4 bases, and 19 bases lay between the germline ends. CDR1 MDHEN and CDR2 SYDVKM come from the germline V gene. The CDR3 loop spans 16 amino acids. The CDR3, as DNA: TGTGCCAGCAGGGACGGGACCCTTGTGGCGAATCAGCCCCAGCATTTT. Amino acid sequence: CASRDGTLVANQPQHF.

The J gene is TRBJ2-1, the V gene TRBV6-4, with 7 bases matching TRBD2. With 0 bases clipped from V and 0 bases from J, the junction kept 2 bases outside the gene matches. The CDR3 is 16 residues long. Germline V CDR1 and CDR2: MRHNA, SNTAGT. The DNA for the CDR3 is TGTGCCAGCAGTGACTCCCGCGGGAGCTCCTACAATGAGCAGTTCTTC. It yields the protein CASSDSRGSSYNEQFF.

V usage is TRBV11-2 and J usage is TRBJ2-5; a possible D gene is TRBD1 (5 bases). V gave up 5 bases and J gave up 2 bases, with 12 bases separating them. CDR3 length: 14 residues. CDR1 SGHAT and CDR2 FQNNGV come from the germline V gene. The CDR3 sequence: CASSPRRQQETQYF. CDR3 in DNA: TGTGCCAGCAGCCCTCGTCGACAGCAAGAGACCCAGTACTTC.

This chain links TRBV28 with TRBJ2-1; 7 nucleotides match TRBD2. The V gene end was trimmed by 8 bases and the J gene end by 7 bases; junction bases not matched to a gene: 11. Germline V CDR1 and CDR2: MDHEN, SYDVKM. The CDR3 is 14 amino acids. The CDR3 sequence: CASSLGLAENEQFF. In DNA, the CDR3 is TGTGCCAGCTCCTTAGGGCTAGCGGAAAATGAGCAGTTCTTC.

V usage is TRBV2 and J usage is TRBJ2-2; the D is unclear. Trimming cost V 3 bases and J 8 bases, with 7 bases left between them. Germline CDR1 and CDR2: SNHLY and FYNNEI. This CDR3 spans 12 amino acids. Here the CDR3 DNA reads TGTGCCAGCAGTGATGACCTGGGGGAGCTGTTTTTT. It translates to CASSDDLGELFF.

The chain carries TRBV7-9 and TRBJ2-7; 7 bases fit TRBD2. Germline V lookup: CDR1 SEHNR, CDR2 FQNEAQ (reference sequence). J was trimmed by 2 bases and V by 1 base; bases with no gene match: 11. The length of the CDR3 is 17 residues. The CDR3 DNA reads TGTGCCAGCAGCTTAGAGGCTAGCGGAAGACCAACCTACGAGCAGTACTTC. Translation: CASSLEASGRPTYEQYF.

J is TRBJ2-7 and V is TRBV5-6; D remains ambiguous. The CDR3 contains 13 residues. The germline V and J ends were trimmed by 4 bases and 6 bases, with 14 bases remaining between them. The germline V gene encodes CDR1 SGHDT and CDR2 YYEEEE. The CDR3 reads CASSRTVPVEQYF. The CDR3 region has the DNA TGTGCCAGCAGCCGGACGGTCCCCGTCGAGCAGTACTTC.

This chain links TRBV7-9 with TRBJ2-7; D gene ambiguous. Trimming removed 5 bases from V and 0 bases from J, with 11 bases in between. The CDR3 runs 14 residues. CDR1 and CDR2 from the germline V gene are SEHNR and FQNEAQ (reference sequence). The CDR3 region has the DNA TGTGCCAGCAGCGACATCAGGAGCTCCTACGAGCAGTACTTC. Protein sequence: CASSDIRSSYEQYF. The complete variable domain, with remaining parts taken from reference TRBV7-9 and TRBJ2-7, reads DTGVSQNPRHKITKRGQNVTFRCDPISEHNRLYWYRQTLGQGPEFLTYFQNEAQLEKSRLLSDRFSAERPKGSFSTLEIQRTEQGDSAMYLCASSDIRSSYEQYFGPGTRLTVT.

V and J are TRBV19 and TRBJ2-5, with a possible D match to TRBD2 (6 bases). Near its end, the DNA agrees better with TRBJ2-7, so the J call may be wrong. Germline lookup yields CDR1 LNHDA and CDR2 SQIVND (reference sequence). This CDR3 spans 14 amino acids. The chain's CDR3 is CASSRAGGAYEQYF. The CDR3 DNA follows: TGTGCCAGTAGTAGGGCAGGAGGGGCCTACGAGCAGTACTTC.

The chain has TRBV7-9 and TRBJ2-6, with D possibly being TRBD1 (5 bases). The CDR3 runs 15 residues. Germline CDR1 and CDR2: SEHNR and FQNEAQ (reference sequence). The V and J ends lost 5 bases and 4 bases respectively, with 12 bases between them. The DNA of the CDR3 is TGTGCCAGCAGCGCCCAGGGTACGGGGGCCAACGTCCTGACTTTC. Its translation: CASSAQGTGANVLTF. The complete variable domain, with remaining parts taken from reference TRBV7-9 and TRBJ2-6, reads DTGVSQNPRHKITKRGQNVTFRCDPISEHNRLYWYRQTLGQGPEFLTYFQNEAQLEKSRLLSDRFSAERPKGSFSTLEIQRTEQGDSAMYLCASSAQGTGANVLTFGAGSRLTVL.